The source of this T cell receptor (beta chain) is a study of blood T cell repertoires in COVID-19. The assay was immunoSEQ multiplex PCR, and TCRdb's table has in-frame clones only and misses some. The data show about 240,000 clones, around 89% seen once. Specimen: PBMCs or T cells enriched from blood (not recorded which). This TCR was sampled from a woman in her twenties or thirties who had recovered from COVID-19.

The CDR3 spells CASSPSVYEQYF. The CDR3 DNA follows: TGTGCCAGCAGCCCGTCGGTCTACGAGCAGTACTTC. The chain links TRBV11-2 to TRBJ2-7; D ambiguous. Per germline, CDR1 SGHAT and CDR2 FQNNGV. The CDR3 consists of 12 residues. V lost 5 bases to trimming and J lost 3 bases, with 8 bases between them.